This TCR beta chain was retrieved from a study of sequential checkpoint blockade in melanoma. Germline values: CDR1 MNHEY, CDR2 SMNVEV (reference sequence). The CDR3 consists of 14 residues. Between the trimmed V and J ends, which lost 4 bases and 1 base, there was a span of 11 bases. The protocol was immunoSEQ multiplex PCR, while the TCRdb copy is restricted to in-frame clones and leaves out a portion. Among around 15,000 clones listed, around 77% were seen once. Noted treatment: randomized to nivolumab then ipilimumab (arm A) or the reverse (arm B). This TCR came from a human donor with melanoma. Sample: CD8+ T cells sorted from blood (inferred from file names), taken from a patient given nivolumab and ipilimumab in sequence. This chain uses TRBV27 with TRBJ2-7, with TRBD1 as a possible D gene (6 bases). The CDR3 coding sequence is TGTGCCAGCAGTTCCCGGACAGTTTCCTACGAGCAGTACTTC. It is translated as CASSSRTVSYEQYF.